A single sample is the source of the 18 T cell receptor beta chains below, sequenced in a study of CD8+ T cells in alopecia areata. Following extraction, RNA underwent reverse transcription to cDNA, which served as the sequencing template. Produced via immunoSEQ multiplex PCR; TCRdb's table is partial and in-frame only. The sample has about 110,000 clones, 55% to 60% seen once; the top ten hold around a quarter. The specimen sequenced was NKG2D-low CD8+ T cells sorted from blood. The receptors stem from a human donor with alopecia areata.

V is TRBV9 and J is TRBJ1-1; 11 nucleotides agree with TRBD1. Germline assignment: CDR1 SGDLS and CDR2 YYNGEE. The trim removed 4 bases at V and 7 bases at J, leaving 9 bases unmatched. The CDR3 runs 15 residues. In DNA form, the CDR3 reads TGTGCCAGCAGCTCGCGTACGGGGACAGGGGGTGAAGCTTTCTTT. The encoded protein is CASSSRTGTGGEAFF.

J is TRBJ2-3 and V is TRBV7-9; 7 bases are a match to TRBD2. Trimming took 7 bases from V and 0 from J; bases not matched to a gene: 7. The CDR3 spans 15 residues. CDR1 SEHNR and CDR2 FQNEAQ come from the germline V gene (reference sequence). The CDR3 protein is CASMLADPSTDTQYF. In DNA, the CDR3 is TGTGCCAGCATGCTAGCGGATCCTAGCACAGATACGCAGTATTTT. Variable domain in full (rest from reference TRBV7-9 and TRBJ2-3): DTGVSQNPRHKITKRGQNVTFRCDPISEHNRLYWYRQTLGQGPEFLTYFQNEAQLEKSRLLSDRFSAERPKGSFSTLEIQRTEQGDSAMYLCASMLADPSTDTQYFGPGTRLTVL.

The J gene is TRBJ1-1, the V gene TRBV14; D uncertain. Trimming removed 2 bases from V and 2 bases from J, with 9 bases in between. The germline V gene has CDR1 SGHDN and CDR2 FVKESK. The CDR3 runs 14 residues. CDR3 sequence reads: CASSQYMGNTEAFF. DNA of the CDR3: TGTGCCAGCAGCCAATATATGGGCAACACTGAAGCTTTCTTT. Filled out from reference TRBV14 and TRBJ1-1, the complete variable domain reads EAGVTQFPSHSVIEKGQTVTLRCDPISGHDNLYWYRRVMGKEIKFLLHFVKESKQDESGMPNNRFLAERTGGTYSTLKVQPAELEDSGVYFCASSQYMGNTEAFFGQGTRLTVV.

A word on this clone: A far more abundant clone sits one base away, making this likely a read error. The chain uses TRBV5-6 and TRBJ2-5; 7 positions agree with TRBD2. CDR1 is SGHDT and CDR2 is YYEEEE in the germline V gene. Losses at the gene ends were 4 bases for V and 1 base for J; bases not matched to a gene: 10. CDR3 length: 16 amino acids. The CDR3 DNA reads as TGTGCCAGCAGCGTCGTAAAAGCTAGCGGCCAAGAGACCCAGTACTTC. It is translated as CASSVVKASGQETQYF.

The chain joins TRBV28 to TRBJ2-1; tentatively, D is TRBD1 or TRBD2 (5 bases each). The V end lost 7 bases, the J end lost 10 bases, and 11 bases lay between the germline ends. Germline V gene lookup returns CDR1 MDHEN and CDR2 SYDVKM. The CDR3 extends over 11 amino acids. Here the CDR3 reads CASITGAEQFF. DNA of the CDR3: TGTGCCAGCATCACCGGGGCAGAGCAGTTCTTC.

V is TRBV7-8 and J is TRBJ2-3; no reliable D call. Deletions cut 5 bases from V and 0 bases from J, with 9 bases between. CDR1 and CDR2 from the germline V gene are SGHVS and FQNEAQ. The CDR3 has 14 residues. The CDR3 spells CASSLRRSTDTQYF. CDR3 nucleotide sequence: TGTGCCAGCAGCCTTCGGCGGAGCACAGATACGCAGTATTTT.

Only a few counts were recorded for this clone. The rearrangement links TRBV6-5 to TRBJ2-5; TRBD1 is a possible D gene (5 bases). V was trimmed by 0 bases and J by 12 bases, leaving 14 bases between them. The CDR3 runs 13 residues. Per germline, CDR1 MNHEY and CDR2 SVGAGI. CDR3 nucleotides: TGTGCCAGCAGTTACTCAACTCTTCAGGACAAGTACTTC. Protein: CASSYSTLQDKYF.

This clone has just a few counts. V and J are TRBV7-9 and TRBJ1-5; TRBD1 might be the D (5 bases). The V and J ends lost 2 bases and 3 bases respectively, with 8 bases between them. CDR3 length: 14 amino acids. CDR1 and CDR2 (germline): SEHNR, FQNEAQ (reference sequence). The DNA of the CDR3 is TGTGCCAGCAGCTTACTCGGGGCCAATCAGCCCCAGCATTTT. It translates to CASSLLGANQPQHF.

The rearrangement links TRBV2 to TRBJ2-1, with D perhaps TRBD1 or TRBD2 (5 bases each). The CDR3 totals 10 residues. V was pared by 6 bases and J by 15 bases, with 12 bases between. CDR1 is SNHLY and CDR2 is FYNNEI in the germline V gene. CDR3 region: CASRGRGPFF. As DNA, the CDR3 is TGTGCCAGCAGGGGGCGCGGGCCGTTCTTC. The variable domain in full, with the rest retrieved from reference TRBV2 and TRBJ2-1, is EPEVTQTPSHQVTQMGQEVILRCVPISNHLYFYWYRQILGQKVEFLVSFYNNEISEKSEIFDDQFSVERPDGSNFTLKIRSTKLEDSAMYFCASRGRGPFFGPGTRLTVL.

The chain uses TRBV28 and TRBJ1-5; 9 nucleotides match TRBD1. This CDR3 is 13 amino acids long. Germline V gene data show CDR1 as MDHEN and CDR2 as SYDVKM. With 5 bases clipped from V and 7 bases from J, the junction kept 3 bases outside the gene matches. The CDR3 here is CASSPDRGQPQHF. CDR3 coding DNA: TGTGCCAGCAGTCCGGACAGGGGACAGCCCCAGCATTTT.

The CDR3 protein is CASRGTSGNHEQYF. CDR3 sequence (DNA): TGTGCCAGCAGGGGGACTAGCGGGAATCACGAGCAGTACTTC. The rearrangement uses TRBV2 and TRBJ2-7; TRBD2 agrees at 13 bases. Germline lookup yields CDR1 SNHLY and CDR2 FYNNEI. Trimming took 6 bases from V and 5 from J; bases not matched to a gene: 4. The CDR3 contains 14 residues.

The J gene is TRBJ2-7, the V gene TRBV28; D not certain. V was cut by 5 bases and J by 2 bases, with 10 bases left in between. This CDR3 region has 13 residues. Looked up from germline, CDR1 is MDHEN and CDR2 is SYDVKM. The DNA for the CDR3 is TGTGCCAGCAGTCCTCCCCTAGCCTACGAGCAGTACTTC. It translates to CASSPPLAYEQYF.

This clone was picked up a small number of times. The CDR3 spells CASSQIREETQYF. CDR3 in DNA: TGCGCCAGCAGCCAGATAAGAGAAGAGACCCAGTACTTC. V gene TRBV5-1 combines with J gene TRBJ2-5, with D unresolved. V gave up 4 bases and J gave up 3 bases, with 10 bases separating them. The CDR3 is 13 residues long. Per germline, CDR1 SGHRS and CDR2 YFSETQ.

The CDR3 loop is CASSETAYNEQFF. Here the CDR3 DNA reads TGTGCCAGCAGCGAAACAGCCTACAATGAGCAGTTCTTC. The rearrangement links TRBV9 to TRBJ2-1; D is undetermined. Trimming pared 3 bases from V and 2 bases from J, leaving 6 bases between. This CDR3 has 13 residues. Germline V gives CDR1 SGDLS, CDR2 YYNGEE.

DNA of the CDR3: TGTGCCAGCTCACAAACCTTGACTAGCGGGTTGTACAATGAGCAGTTCTTC. Its protein is CASSQTLTSGLYNEQFF. This sequence joins TRBV18 and TRBJ2-1, with 10 positions matching TRBD2. Germline lookup yields CDR1 KGHSH and CDR2 LQKENI. V trimming: 4 bases; J trimming: 4 bases; junction bases outside the gene matches: 10. The CDR3 has 17 residues.

In nucleotides, the CDR3 is TGTGCCAGCAGTGAAGAGAGACTAGCGGGAGTCTTCCACTACGAGCAGTACTTC. Its protein product is CASSEERLAGVFHYEQYF. The V and J genes are TRBV6-1 and TRBJ2-7; 12 positions agree with TRBD2. This CDR3 is built from 18 residues. The germline gives CDR1 MNHNS, CDR2 SASEGT. Trimming removed 1 base from V and 3 bases from J; junction bases left unmatched: 10.

This clone came up a few times. The chain employs TRBV19 and TRBJ1-1; perhaps TRBD1 as D (6 bases). The V end was cut by 5 bases, the J end by 8 bases, with 9 bases between. The CDR3 consists of 11 residues. In germline, CDR1 is LNHDA, CDR2 SQIVND (reference sequence). The chain's CDR3 is CASSPGQEAFF. The DNA for the CDR3 is TGTGCCAGTAGTCCTGGACAGGAAGCTTTCTTT.

This clone was seen a handful of times. The CDR3 DNA reads as TGCGCCAGCAGCCCCCAACAGGGCACTGAAGCTTTCTTT. It encodes CASSPQQGTEAFF. This chain uses TRBV4-1 with TRBJ1-1, with D perhaps matching TRBD1 (6 bases). The length of the CDR3 is 13 residues. V gave up 4 bases and J gave up 4 bases, with 10 bases separating them. Germline V gene sequence: CDR1 MGHRA, CDR2 YSYEKL.